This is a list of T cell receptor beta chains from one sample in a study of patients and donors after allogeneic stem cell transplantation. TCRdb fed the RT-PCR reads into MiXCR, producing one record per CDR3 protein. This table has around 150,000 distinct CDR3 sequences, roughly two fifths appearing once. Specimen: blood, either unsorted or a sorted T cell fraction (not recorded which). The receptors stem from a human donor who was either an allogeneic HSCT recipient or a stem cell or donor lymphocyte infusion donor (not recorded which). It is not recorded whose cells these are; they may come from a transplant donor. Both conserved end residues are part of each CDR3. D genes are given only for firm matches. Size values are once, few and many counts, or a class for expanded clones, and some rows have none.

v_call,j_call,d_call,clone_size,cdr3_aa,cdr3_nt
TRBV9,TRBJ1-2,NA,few,CASSVVSGRDGYTF,TGTGCCAGCAGCGTAGTCTCAGGGAGAGATGGCTACACCTTC
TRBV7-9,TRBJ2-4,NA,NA,CASSPPGHIQYF,TGTGCCAGCAGCCCCCCGGGACACATTCAGTACTTC
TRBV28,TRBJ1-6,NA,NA,CASSTDSNNSPLHF,TGTGCCAGCAGTACGGACAGTAATAATTCACCCCTCCACTTT
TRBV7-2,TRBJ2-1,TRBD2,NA,CASNGLAGGGEQFF,TGTGCCAGCAATGGACTAGCGGGGGGCGGTGAGCAGTTCTTC
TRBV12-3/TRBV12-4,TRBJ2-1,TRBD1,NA,CASSSTGSYYNEQFF,TGTGCCAGCAGTTCGACAGGGTCGTACTACAATGAGCAGTTCTTC
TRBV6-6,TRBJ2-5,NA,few,CASSYIAETQYF,TGTGCCAGCAGTTACATTGCGGAGACCCAGTACTTC
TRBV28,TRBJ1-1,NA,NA,CASSSGGAFF,TGTGCCAGCAGTTCTGGGGGAGCTTTCTTT
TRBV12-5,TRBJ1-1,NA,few,CASYFYLGSEPEAFF,TGTGCTAGTTATTTCTACCTAGGGTCTGAGCCTGAAGCTTTCTTT
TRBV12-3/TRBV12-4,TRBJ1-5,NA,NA,CASSPHWTEHQPQHF,TGTGCCAGCAGTCCTCATTGGACTGAGCACCAGCCCCAGCATTTT
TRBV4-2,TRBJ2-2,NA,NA,CASSQGRALEAGELFF,TGTGCCAGCAGCCAAGGGCGGGCTCTGGAGGCCGGGGAGCTGTTTTTT
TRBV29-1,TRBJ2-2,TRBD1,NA,CSVVRTGGTGELFF,TGCAGCGTTGTGAGGACAGGGGGCACCGGGGAGCTGTTTTTT
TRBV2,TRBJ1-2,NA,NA,CASSGGYTF,TGTGCCAGCAGTGGGGGCTACACCTTC
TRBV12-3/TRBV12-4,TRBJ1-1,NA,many,CASSLTVNTEAFF,TGTGCCAGCAGTTTGACGGTGAACACTGAAGCTTTCTTT
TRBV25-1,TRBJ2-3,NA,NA,CASSASTSSSTDTQYF,TGTGCCAGCAGTGCCTCCACTTCATCTAGCACAGATACGCAGTATTTT
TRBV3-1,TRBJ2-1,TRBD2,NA,CASRKTSGYNEQFF,TGTGCCTCTCGAAAGACTAGCGGTTACAATGAGCAGTTCTTC
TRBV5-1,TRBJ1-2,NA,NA,CASSFGLLTRSNYGYTF,TGCGCCAGCAGTTTTGGCCTACTTACTCGGAGTAACTATGGCTACACCTTC
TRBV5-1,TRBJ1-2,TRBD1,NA,CASSLVGTGLFYGYTF,TGCGCCAGCAGCTTGGTGGGGACAGGGCTGTTCTATGGCTACACCTTC
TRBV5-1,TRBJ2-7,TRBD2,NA,CASSFFTSGSISYEQYF,TGCGCCAGCAGCTTCTTTACTAGCGGCTCGATCTCCTACGAGCAGTACTTC
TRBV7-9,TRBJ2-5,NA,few,CASSSGQEVRETQYF,TGTGCCAGCAGCTCCGGACAAGAGGTCCGAGAGACCCAGTACTTC
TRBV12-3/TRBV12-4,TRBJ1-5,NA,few,CASSLEGGLHNQPQHF,TGTGCCAGCAGTTTAGAGGGGGGGCTCCACAATCAGCCCCAGCATTTT
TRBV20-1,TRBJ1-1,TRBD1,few,CSAGTDNTEAFF,TGCAGTGCTGGGACAGACAACACTGAAGCTTTCTTT
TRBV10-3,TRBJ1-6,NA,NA,CAISERGPFNSPLHF,TGTGCCATCAGTGAGAGGGGACCGTTTAATTCACCCCTCCACTTT
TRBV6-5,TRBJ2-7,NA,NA,CASSYRVYPYEQYF,TGTGCCAGCAGTTACCGGGTCTACCCCTACGAGCAGTACTTC
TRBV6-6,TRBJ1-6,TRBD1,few,CASTPGQGNTYNSPLHF,TGTGCCAGCACTCCGGGACAGGGTAATACCTATAATTCACCCCTCCACTTT
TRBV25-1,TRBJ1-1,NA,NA,CASRWGGGTEAFF,TGTGCCAGCAGGTGGGGGGGAGGAACTGAAGCTTTCTTT
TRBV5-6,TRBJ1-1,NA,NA,CASGVETEAFF,TGTGCGTCGGGGGTAGAGACTGAAGCTTTCTTT
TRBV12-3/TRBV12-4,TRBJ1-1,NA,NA,CASRPGPGAFF,TGTGCCAGCAGACCCGGACCTGGGGCTTTCTTT
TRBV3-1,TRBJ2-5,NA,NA,CASSYRGYQETQYF,TGTGCCAGCAGTTACCGGGGCTACCAAGAGACCCAGTACTTC
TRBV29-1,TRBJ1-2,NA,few,CSVLGRYGYTF,TGCAGCGTTCTCGGGCGGTATGGCTACACCTTC
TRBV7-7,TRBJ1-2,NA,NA,CASSLFNYGYTF,TGTGCTAGCAGCTTATTTAACTATGGCTACACCTTC
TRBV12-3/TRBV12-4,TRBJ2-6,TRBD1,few,CASRGTGYSGANVLTF,TGTGCCAGCAGAGGGACAGGGTACTCTGGGGCCAACGTCCTGACTTTC
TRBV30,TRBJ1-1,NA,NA,CAWKWAGNTEAFF,TGTGCCTGGAAATGGGCGGGGAACACTGAAGCTTTCTTT
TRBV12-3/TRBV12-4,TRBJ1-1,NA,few,CASSADGEGTEAFF,TGTGCCAGCAGCGCCGACGGGGAGGGCACTGAAGCTTTCTTT
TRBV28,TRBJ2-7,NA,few,CASSYSRYEQYF,TGTGCCAGCAGTTACTCTCGCTACGAGCAGTACTTC
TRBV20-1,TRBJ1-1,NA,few,CSARDWEEAQNTEAFF,TGCAGTGCTAGAGATTGGGAGGAAGCACAAAACACTGAAGCTTTCTTT
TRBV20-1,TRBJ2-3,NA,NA,CSASQTQTSTDTQYF,TGCAGTGCTAGCCAGACACAAACTAGCACAGATACGCAGTATTTT
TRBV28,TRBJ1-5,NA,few,CASSLEGNGNQPQHF,TGTGCCAGCAGTTTAGAGGGGAACGGCAATCAGCCCCAGCATTTT
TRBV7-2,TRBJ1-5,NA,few,CASSLTRTAPVHF,TGTGCCAGCAGCCTCACCCGGACCGCTCCCGTCCATTTT
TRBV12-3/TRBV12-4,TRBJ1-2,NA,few,CASSLTGAVYGYTF,TGTGCCAGCAGTTTAACGGGGGCAGTCTATGGCTACACCTTC
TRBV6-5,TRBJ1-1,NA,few,CASLPARRSTEAFF,TGTGCCAGCCTGCCGGCCCGCAGGAGCACTGAAGCTTTCTTT
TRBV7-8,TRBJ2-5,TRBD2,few,CASSLLRIRRLAEETQYF,TGTGCCAGCAGCTTACTGAGGATCCGGCGGCTAGCGGAAGAGACCCAGTACTTC
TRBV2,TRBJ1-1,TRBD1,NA,CASNRRGTAALNTEAFF,TGTGCCAGCAACCGCCGCGGGACAGCTGCTTTGAACACTGAAGCTTTCTTT
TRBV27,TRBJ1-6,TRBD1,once,CASSLYPGQVNNSPLHF,TGTGCCAGCAGTTTATATCCGGGACAGGTCAATAATTCACCCCTCCACTTT
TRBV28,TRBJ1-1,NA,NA,CASKGSLNTEAFF,TGTGCCAGCAAAGGCAGTTTGAACACTGAAGCTTTCTTT
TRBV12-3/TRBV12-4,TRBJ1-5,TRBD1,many,CASSLGQVNQPQHF,TGTGCCAGCAGTCTGGGACAGGTCAATCAGCCCCAGCATTTT
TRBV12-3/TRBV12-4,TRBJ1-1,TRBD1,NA,CASRGTGMNTEAFF,TGTGCCAGCAGGGGGACAGGGATGAACACTGAAGCTTTCTTT
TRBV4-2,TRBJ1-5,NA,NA,CASSQDWASNQPQHF,TGTGCCAGCAGCCAAGACTGGGCCTCCAATCAGCCCCAGCATTTT
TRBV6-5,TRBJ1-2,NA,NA,CASSYSVAGQPSPGYGYTF,TGTGCCAGCAGTTACTCGGTGGCGGGACAACCCAGTCCCGGCTATGGCTACACCTTC
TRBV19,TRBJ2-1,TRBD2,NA,CASSRLAGASSSYNEQFF,TGTGCCAGTAGTCGATTAGCGGGGGCCTCGAGCTCCTACAATGAGCAGTTCTTC
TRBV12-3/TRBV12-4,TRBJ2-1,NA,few,CASSDRAQRISYNEQFF,TGTGCCAGCAGTGATCGCGCACAGAGAATCTCCTACAATGAGCAGTTCTTC
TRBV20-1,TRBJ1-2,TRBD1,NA,CSARPPGQGISGYTF,TGCAGTGCTAGACCCCCGGGACAGGGGATTAGTGGCTACACCTTC
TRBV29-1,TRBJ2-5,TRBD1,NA,CSVEGRTGGETQYF,TGCAGCGTTGAAGGCCGAACAGGGGGGGAGACCCAGTACTTC
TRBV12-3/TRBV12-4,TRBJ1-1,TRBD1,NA,CASKLGAGGGSEAFF,TGTGCCAGCAAACTAGGGGCGGGAGGGGGCTCTGAAGCTTTCTTT
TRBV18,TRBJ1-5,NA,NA,CASSALPYQPQHF,TGTGCCAGCTCAGCCTTGCCCTATCAGCCCCAGCATTTT
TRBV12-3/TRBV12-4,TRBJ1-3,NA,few,CASSLSPVTIYF,TGTGCCAGCAGTTTATCGCCGGTGACCATATATTTT
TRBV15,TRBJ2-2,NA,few,CATSAGGRELFF,TGTGCCACCAGCGCAGGGGGGCGGGAGCTGTTTTTT
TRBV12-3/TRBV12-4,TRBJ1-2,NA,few,CASSLRQGGYGYTF,TGTGCCAGCAGTTTACGGCAGGGAGGCTATGGCTACACCTTC
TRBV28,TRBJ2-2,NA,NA,CASGRGAGGELFF,TGTGCCAGCGGAAGGGGGGCTGGCGGGGAGCTGTTTTTT
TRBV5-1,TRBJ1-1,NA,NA,CASEDLQAGTEAFF,TGCGCCAGCGAGGACCTCCAGGCGGGCACTGAAGCTTTCTTT
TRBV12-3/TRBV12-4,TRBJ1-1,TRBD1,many,CASTKTGLNTEAFF,TGTGCCAGCACCAAGACAGGGCTTAACACTGAAGCTTTCTTT